This T cell receptor beta chain was identified during a study of T cells in Graves' hyperthyroidism and ophthalmopathy. As for the study in general: The blood sample was taken at first diagnosis, before treatment began. The study, taken as a whole, reports: Also found in blood were most expanded thyroid clonotypes above 0.001.

The ends lost 2 bases at V and 9 bases at J; junction bases unmatched: 12. The length of the CDR3 is 17 residues. CDR1 and CDR2 from the germline V gene are SNHLY and FYNNEI. TCR beta CDR3 region amplification was performed from RNA transcripts. The HTBI primer set served for first-round RT-PCR of the TCR CDR3. One entry per CDR3 protein, called by TCRdb with MiXCR from the multiplex PCR reads. Among roughly 200,000 distinct CDR3 sequences listed, around 17% were seen once. A word on this clonotype: The antigen remains unidentified.

Exclusion of a patient resulted from uncontrolled infection, other autoimmune disease, pregnancy or lactation. Orbital computed tomography, thyroid ultrasound, serum thyroxine and TRAb, and clinical symptoms together informed the diagnoses. The receptor comes from a man aged 35-49 years with Graves' hyperthyroidism. The chain joins TRBV2 to TRBJ2-1, with 11 bases lining up with TRBD2. Sequencing was done on a sample of blood. The CDR3 is CASSEIATSGGFGEQFF. CDR3 coding DNA: TGTGCCAGCAGTGAAATCGCCACTAGCGGGGGTTTCGGTGAGCAGTTCTTC.